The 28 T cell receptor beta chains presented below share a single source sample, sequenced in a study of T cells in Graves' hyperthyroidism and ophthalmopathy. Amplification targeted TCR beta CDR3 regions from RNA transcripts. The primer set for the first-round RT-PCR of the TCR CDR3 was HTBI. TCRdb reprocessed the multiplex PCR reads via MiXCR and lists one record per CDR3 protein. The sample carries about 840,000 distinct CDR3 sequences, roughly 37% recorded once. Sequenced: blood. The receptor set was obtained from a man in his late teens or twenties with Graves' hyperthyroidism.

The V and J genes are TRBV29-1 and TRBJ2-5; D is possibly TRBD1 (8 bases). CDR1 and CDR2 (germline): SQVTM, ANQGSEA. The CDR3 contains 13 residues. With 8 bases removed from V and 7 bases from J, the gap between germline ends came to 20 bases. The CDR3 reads CSSLDREGVTQYF. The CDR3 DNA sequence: TGCAGCTCCCTGGACAGGGAGGGGGTGACCCAGTACTTC.

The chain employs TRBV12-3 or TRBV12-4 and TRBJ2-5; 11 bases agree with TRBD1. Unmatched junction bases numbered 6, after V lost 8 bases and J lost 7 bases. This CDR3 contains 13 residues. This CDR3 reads CASRHGTGGTQYF. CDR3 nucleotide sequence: TGTGCCAGCCGACACGGGACAGGGGGGACCCAGTACTTC.

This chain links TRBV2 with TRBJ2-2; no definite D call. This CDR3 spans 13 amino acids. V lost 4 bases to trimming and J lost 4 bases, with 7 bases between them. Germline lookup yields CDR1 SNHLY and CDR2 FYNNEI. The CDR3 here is CASSGRITGELFF. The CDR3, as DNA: TGTGCCAGCAGTGGGCGGATCACCGGGGAGCTGTTTTTT.

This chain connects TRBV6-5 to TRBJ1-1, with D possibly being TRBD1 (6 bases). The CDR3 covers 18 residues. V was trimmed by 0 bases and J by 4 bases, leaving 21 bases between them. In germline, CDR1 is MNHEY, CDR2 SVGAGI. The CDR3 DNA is TGTGCCAGCAGTTACTCACCCTTGACAGGCCACATGAGCACTGAAGCTTTCTTT. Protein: CASSYSPLTGHMSTEAFF.

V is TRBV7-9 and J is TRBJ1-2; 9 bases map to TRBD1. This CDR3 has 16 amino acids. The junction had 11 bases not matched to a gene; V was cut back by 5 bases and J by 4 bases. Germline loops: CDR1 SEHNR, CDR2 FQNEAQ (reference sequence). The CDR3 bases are TGTGCCAGCAGCCCAGGGACAGGGAATGAAGGCTATGGCTACACCTTC. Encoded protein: CASSPGTGNEGYGYTF.

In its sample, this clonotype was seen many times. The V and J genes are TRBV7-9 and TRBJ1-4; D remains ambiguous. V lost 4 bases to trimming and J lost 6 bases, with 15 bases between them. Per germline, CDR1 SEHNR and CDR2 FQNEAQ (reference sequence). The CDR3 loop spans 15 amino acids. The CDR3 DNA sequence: TGTGCCAGCAGCTCCCCCCATAGCGGGGATGAAAAACTGTTTTTT. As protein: CASSSPHSGDEKLFF.

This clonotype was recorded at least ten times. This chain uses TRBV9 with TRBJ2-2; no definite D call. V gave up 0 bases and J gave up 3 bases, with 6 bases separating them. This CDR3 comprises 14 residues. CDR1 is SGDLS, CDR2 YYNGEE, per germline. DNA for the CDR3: TGTGCCAGCAGCGTAGTCAGCGACACCGGGGAGCTGTTTTTT. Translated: CASSVVSDTGELFF. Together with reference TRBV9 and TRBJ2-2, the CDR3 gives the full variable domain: DSGVTQTPKHLITATGQRVTLRCSPRSGDLSVYWYQQSLDQGLQFLIQYYNGEERAKGNILERFSAQQFPDLHSELNLSSLELGDSALYFCASSVVSDTGELFFGEGSRLTVL.

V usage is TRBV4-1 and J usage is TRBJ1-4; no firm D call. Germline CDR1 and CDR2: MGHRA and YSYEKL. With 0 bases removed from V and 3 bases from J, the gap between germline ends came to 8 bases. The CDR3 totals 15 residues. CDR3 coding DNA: TGCGCCAGCAGCCAAGATCCCGTGCCTAATGAAAAACTGTTTTTT. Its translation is CASSQDPVPNEKLFF.

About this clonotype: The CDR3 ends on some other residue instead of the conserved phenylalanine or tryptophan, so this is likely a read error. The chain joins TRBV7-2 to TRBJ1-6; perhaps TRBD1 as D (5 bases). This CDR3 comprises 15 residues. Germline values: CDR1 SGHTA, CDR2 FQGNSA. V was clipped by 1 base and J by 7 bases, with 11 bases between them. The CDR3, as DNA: TGTGCCAGCAGCTTAGGACAGTTGAACAATTCACCCCTCCACCTT. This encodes CASSLGQLNNSPLHL.

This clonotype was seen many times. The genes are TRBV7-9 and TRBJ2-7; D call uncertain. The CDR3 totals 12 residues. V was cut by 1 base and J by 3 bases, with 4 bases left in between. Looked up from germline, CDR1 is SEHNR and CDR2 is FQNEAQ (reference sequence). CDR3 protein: CASSLVIYEQYF. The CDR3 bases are TGTGCCAGCAGCTTAGTGATCTACGAGCAGTACTTC. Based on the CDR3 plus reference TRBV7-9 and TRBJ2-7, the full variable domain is DTGVSQNPRHKITKRGQNVTFRCDPISEHNRLYWYRQTLGQGPEFLTYFQNEAQLEKSRLLSDRFSAERPKGSFSTLEIQRTEQGDSAMYLCASSLVIYEQYFGPGTRLTVT.

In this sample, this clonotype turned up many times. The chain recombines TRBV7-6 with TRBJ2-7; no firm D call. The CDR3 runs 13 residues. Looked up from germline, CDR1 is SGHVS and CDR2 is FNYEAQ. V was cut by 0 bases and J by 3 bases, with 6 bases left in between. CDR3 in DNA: TGTGCCAGCAGCTTAGCCATCAGCTACGAGCAGTACTTC. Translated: CASSLAISYEQYF.

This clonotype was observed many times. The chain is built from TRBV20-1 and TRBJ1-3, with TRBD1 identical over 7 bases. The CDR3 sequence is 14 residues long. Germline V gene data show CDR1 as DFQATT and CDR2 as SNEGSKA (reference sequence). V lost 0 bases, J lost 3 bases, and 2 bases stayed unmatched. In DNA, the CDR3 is TGCAGTGCTAGAGATCGACAGGGTGGAAACACCATATATTTT. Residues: CSARDRQGGNTIYF.

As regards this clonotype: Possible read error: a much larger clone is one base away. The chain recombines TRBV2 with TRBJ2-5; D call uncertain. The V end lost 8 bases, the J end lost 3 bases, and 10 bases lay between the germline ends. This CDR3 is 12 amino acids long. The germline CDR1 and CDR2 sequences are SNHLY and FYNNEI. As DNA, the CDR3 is TGTGCCAGCGTGGTGGCCGAAGAGACCCAGTACTTC. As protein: CASVVAEETQYF. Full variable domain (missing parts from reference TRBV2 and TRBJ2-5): EPEVTQTPSHQVTQMGQEVILRCVPISNHLYFYWYRQILGQKVEFLVSFYNNEISEKSEIFDDQFSVERPDGSNFTLKIRSTKLEDSAMYFCASVVAEETQYFGPGTRLLVL.

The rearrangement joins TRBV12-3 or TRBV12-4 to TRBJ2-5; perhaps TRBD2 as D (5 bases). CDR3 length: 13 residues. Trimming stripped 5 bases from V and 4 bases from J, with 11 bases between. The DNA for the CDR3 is TGTGCCAGCAGTGAAACTAGTGGAGAGACCCAGTACTTC. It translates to CASSETSGETQYF.

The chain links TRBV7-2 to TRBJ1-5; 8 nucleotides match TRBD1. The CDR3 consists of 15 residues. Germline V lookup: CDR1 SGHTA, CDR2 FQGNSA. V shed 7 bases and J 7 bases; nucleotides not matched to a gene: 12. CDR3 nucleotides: TGTGCCAGCAAGTTGACAGGGGTGGGCGAGCAGCCCCAGCATTTT. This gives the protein CASKLTGVGEQPQHF.

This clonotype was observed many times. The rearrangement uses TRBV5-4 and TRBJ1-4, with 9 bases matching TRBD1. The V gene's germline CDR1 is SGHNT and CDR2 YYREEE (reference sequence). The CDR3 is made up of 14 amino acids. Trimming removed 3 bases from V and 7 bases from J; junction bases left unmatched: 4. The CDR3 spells CASSSDRGREKLFF. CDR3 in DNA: TGTGCCAGCAGCTCGGACAGGGGACGTGAAAAACTGTTTTTT.

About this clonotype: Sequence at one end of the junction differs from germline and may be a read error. The CDR3 coding sequence is TGCAGTGCCGCCGGGACTAGCGGAGCCTCCTACGGGCAGTACTTC. It specifies CSAAGTSGASYGQYF. The chain couples TRBV20-1 to TRBJ2-7; 11 bases align to TRBD2. Germline V CDR1 and CDR2: DFQATT, SNEGSKA (reference sequence). This CDR3 comprises 15 residues.

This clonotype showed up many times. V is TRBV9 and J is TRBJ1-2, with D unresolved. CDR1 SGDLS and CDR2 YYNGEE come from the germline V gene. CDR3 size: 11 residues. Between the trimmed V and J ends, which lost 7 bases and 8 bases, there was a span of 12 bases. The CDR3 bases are TGTGCCAGCGGAAGGGTAGGAGGCTACACCTTC. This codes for CASGRVGGYTF.

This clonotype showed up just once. CDR3 region: CASSLGAGNTYEQYF. The CDR3 coding sequence is TGTGCCAGCAGCTTGGGGGCAGGGAACACCTACGAGCAGTACTTC. The rearrangement links TRBV7-9 to TRBJ2-7, with D perhaps TRBD1 (6 bases). This CDR3 has 15 amino acids. Trimming pared 3 bases from V and 2 bases from J, leaving 14 bases between. Germline values: CDR1 SEHNR, CDR2 FQNEAQ (reference sequence).

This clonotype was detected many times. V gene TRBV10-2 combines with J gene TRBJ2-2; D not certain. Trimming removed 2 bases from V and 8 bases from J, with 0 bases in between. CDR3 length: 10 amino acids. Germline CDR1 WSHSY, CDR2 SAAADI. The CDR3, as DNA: TGCGCCAGCAGTGAGGGGGAGCTGTTTTTT. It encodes CASSEGELFF.

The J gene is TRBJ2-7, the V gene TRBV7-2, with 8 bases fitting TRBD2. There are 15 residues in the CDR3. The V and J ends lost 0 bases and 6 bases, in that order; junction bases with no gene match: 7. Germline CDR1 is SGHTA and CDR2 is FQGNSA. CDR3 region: CASSLAQAGGGEQYF. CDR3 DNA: TGTGCCAGCAGCTTAGCGCAGGCGGGAGGAGGCGAGCAGTACTTC.

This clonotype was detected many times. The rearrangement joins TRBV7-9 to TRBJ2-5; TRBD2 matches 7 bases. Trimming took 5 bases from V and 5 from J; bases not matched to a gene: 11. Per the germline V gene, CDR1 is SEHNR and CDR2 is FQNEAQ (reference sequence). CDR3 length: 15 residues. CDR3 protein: CASSLPPTSVETQYF. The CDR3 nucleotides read TGTGCCAGCAGCCTCCCCCCTACTAGCGTGGAGACCCAGTACTTC.

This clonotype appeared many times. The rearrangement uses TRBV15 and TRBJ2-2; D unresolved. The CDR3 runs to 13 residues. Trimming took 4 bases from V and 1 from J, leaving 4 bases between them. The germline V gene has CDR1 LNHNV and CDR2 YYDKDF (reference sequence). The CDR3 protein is CATSTGNTGELFF. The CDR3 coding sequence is TGTGCCACCAGCACGGGGAACACCGGGGAGCTGTTTTTT.

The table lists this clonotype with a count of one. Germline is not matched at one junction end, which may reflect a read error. CDR3 in DNA: TGTGCTAGCAGCTTAGAGGCTGAAAAACTGTTTTTT. It encodes CASSLEAEKLFF. The chain uses TRBV7-6 and TRBJ1-4, with D unresolved. The CDR3 is made up of 12 amino acids. Germline CDR1 is SGHVS and CDR2 is FNYEAQ.

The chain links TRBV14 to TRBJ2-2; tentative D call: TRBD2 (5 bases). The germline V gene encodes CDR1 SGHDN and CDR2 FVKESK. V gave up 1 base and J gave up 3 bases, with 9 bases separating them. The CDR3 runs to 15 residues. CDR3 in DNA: TGTGCCAGCAGCCAAGGTATTAGCGACACCGGGGAGCTGTTTTTT. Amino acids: CASSQGISDTGELFF.

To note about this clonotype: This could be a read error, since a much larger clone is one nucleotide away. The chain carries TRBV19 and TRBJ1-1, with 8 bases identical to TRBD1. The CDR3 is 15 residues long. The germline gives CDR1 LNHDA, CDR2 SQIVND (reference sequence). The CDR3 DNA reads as TGTGTCAGTAGTATCAGGGGGCTATCGGACACTGAAGCTTTCTTT. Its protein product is CVSSIRGLSDTEAFF.

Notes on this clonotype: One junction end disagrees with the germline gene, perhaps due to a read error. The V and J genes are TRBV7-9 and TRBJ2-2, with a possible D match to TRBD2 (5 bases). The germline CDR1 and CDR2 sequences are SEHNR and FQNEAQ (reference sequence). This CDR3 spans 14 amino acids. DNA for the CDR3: TGTGCCAGCAGCCTACCACTAGTCTCCGGGGAGCTGCTTTTT. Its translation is CASSLPLVSGELLF.

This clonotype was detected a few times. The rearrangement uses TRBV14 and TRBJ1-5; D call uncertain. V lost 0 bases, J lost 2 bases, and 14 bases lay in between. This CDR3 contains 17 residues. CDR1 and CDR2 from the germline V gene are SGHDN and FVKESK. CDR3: CASSQESRHRGNQPQHF. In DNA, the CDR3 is TGTGCCAGCAGCCAAGAAAGCAGGCATAGGGGCAATCAGCCCCAGCATTTT.